This TCR beta chain was recorded in a study of T cell changes during pregnancy in multiple sclerosis. Assay used: immunoSEQ multiplex PCR; TCRdb lists only in-frame clones, some missing. The data contain some 51,000 clones, under 95% of them singletons. V was trimmed by 6 bases and J by 8 bases, leaving 19 bases between them. The germline V gene encodes CDR1 SGHTA and CDR2 FQGNSA. The CDR3 runs 14 residues. This clonotype originated in a female donor with multiple sclerosis, enrolled in a pregnancy study. Sequencing used CD4+ T cells from peripheral blood mononuclear cells, obtained in the second trimester of pregnancy. The rearrangement uses TRBV7-2 and TRBJ1-2; tentative D call: TRBD1 (5 bases). This chain's CDR3 is CASRSPTGVYGYTF. DNA of the CDR3: TGTGCCAGCAGGTCCCCTACAGGAGTTTACGGCTACACCTTC.